Detailed here is one T cell receptor (beta chain). This clonotype was picked up many times. Its binding antigen is unknown. Qualities for individual bases were not recorded, and no much larger clone is one base off. The sample originates from a study of response to subunit inactivated influenza vaccine listed by TCRdb under 2018. Concerning the study at large: To follow how T cells responded to a trivalent subunit inactivated influenza vaccine, the researchers relied on deep quantitative profiling of the T cell receptor repertoire.

Here is what the overall study found, with its caveats: The authors suggested that each seasonal influenza vaccination may recruit only a limited number of new T cells.

Library preparation employed RT-PCR. The reads were generated on an Illumina HiSeq 2500. TCRdb took the public reads, trimmed them with fastp at Q25, ran MiXCR for clone calling and kept in-frame beta chains. Rows are unified per CDR3 protein, each entry keeping the most common DNA and genes. This sample has roughly 700,000 distinct CDR3 sequences in its table, and roughly 14% of those were observed once. The ten most abundant clones make up 6.5% to 8.5% of the sample. The germline V gene (reference sequence) yields MNHEY for CDR1 and SMNVEV for CDR2. From cysteine to phenylalanine, the CDR3 is 15 amino acids long. Only the CDR3 DNA is retained, 45 bases long and in frame from the first base. Here V drops 6 bases and J drops 3 bases, and the junction holds 7 bases not matched to any gene.

The sample was PBMCs from blood, taken less than 15 days before vaccination. The TCR was taken from a man aged 50 or older who received an inactivated influenza vaccine. Donor details come from another sample of the same person, matched by shared clones. The chain uses TRBV27 and TRBJ2-2, with 7 bases in between that match TRBD1. This receptor has the CDR3 CASRTGMFDTGELFF. The nucleotide sequence is TGTGCCAGCAGGACAGGGATGTTCGACACCGGGGAGCTGTTTTTT.